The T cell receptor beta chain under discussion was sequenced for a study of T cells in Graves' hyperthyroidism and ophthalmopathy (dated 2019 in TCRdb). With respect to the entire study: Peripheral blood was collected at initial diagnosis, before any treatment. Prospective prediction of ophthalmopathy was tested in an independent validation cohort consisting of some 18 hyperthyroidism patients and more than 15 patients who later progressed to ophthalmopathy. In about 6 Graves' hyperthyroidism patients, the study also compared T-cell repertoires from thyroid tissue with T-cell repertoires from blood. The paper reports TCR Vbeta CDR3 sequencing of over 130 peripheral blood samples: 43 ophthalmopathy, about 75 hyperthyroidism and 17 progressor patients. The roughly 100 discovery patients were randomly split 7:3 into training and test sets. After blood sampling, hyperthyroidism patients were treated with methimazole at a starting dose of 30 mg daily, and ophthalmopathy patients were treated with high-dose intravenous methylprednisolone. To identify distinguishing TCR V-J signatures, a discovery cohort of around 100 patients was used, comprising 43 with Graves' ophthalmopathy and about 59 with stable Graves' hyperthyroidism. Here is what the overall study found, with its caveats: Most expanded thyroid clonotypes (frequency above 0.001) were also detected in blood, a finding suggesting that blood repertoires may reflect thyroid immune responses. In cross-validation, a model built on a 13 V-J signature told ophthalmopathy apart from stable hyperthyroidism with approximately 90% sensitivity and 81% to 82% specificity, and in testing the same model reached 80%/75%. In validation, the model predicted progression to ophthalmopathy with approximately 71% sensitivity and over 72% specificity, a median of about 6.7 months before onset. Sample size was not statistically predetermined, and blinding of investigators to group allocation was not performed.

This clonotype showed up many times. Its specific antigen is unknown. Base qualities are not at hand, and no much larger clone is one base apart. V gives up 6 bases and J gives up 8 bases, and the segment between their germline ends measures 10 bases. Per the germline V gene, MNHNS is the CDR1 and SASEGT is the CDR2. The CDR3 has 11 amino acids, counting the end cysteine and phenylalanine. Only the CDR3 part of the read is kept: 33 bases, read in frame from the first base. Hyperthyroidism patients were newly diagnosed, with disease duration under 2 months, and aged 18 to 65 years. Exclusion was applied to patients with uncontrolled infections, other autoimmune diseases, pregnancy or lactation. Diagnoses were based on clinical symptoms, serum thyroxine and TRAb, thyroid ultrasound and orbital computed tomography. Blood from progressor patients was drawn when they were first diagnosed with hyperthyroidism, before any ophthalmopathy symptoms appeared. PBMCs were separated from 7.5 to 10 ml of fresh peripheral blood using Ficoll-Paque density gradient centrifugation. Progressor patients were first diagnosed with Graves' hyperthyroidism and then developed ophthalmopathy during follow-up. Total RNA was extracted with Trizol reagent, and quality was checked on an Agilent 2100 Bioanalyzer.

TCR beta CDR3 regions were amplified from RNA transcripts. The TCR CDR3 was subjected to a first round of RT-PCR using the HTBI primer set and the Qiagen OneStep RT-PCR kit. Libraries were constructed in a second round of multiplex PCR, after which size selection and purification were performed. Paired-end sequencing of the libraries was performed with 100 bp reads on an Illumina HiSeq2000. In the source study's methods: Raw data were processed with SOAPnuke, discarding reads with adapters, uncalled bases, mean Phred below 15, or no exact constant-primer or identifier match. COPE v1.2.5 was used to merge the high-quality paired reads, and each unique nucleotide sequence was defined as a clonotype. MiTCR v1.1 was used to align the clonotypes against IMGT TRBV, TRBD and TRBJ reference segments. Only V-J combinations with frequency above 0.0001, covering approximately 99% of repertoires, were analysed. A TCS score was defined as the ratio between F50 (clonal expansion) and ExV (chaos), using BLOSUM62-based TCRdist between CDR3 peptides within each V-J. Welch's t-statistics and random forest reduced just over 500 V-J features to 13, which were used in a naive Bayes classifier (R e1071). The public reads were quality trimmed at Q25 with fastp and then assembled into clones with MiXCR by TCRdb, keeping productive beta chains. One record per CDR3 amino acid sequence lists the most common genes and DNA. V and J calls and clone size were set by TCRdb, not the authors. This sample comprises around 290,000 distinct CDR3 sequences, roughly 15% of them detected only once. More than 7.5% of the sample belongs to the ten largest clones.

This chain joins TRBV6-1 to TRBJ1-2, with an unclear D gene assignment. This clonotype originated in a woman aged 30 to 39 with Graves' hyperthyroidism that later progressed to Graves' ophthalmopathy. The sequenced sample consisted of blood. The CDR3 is CASRSMGGYTF. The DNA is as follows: TGTGCCAGCAGAAGCATGGGGGGCTACACCTTC.